This T cell receptor beta chain emerged from a study of PD-L1 blockade in urothelial cancer. Study-level information: Atezolizumab was started by patients at some point between 2014 and 2016 at 1,200 mg intravenously every 3 weeks. Blood underwent analysis 3 weeks (second dose) and 6 weeks after treatment began. A median of approximately 150,000 T cells was found in the blood samples.

Only in-frame clones appear in the TCRdb table, and some are missing; sequencing was by immunoSEQ multiplex PCR. The sample consists of under 30,000 clones, roughly 83% of them appearing once. The ends lost 3 bases at V and 8 bases at J; junction bases unmatched: 5. CDR1 and CDR2 (germline): KGHSH, LQKENI. The CDR3 runs 13 residues. Regarding time point: peripheral blood 6 weeks after treatment start. There were between 1 and 8 samples from each patient, taken pretreatment and on-treatment. This clonotype was obtained from a man in his sixties or seventies with urothelial cancer. The specimen was PBMCs, collected around atezolizumab (anti-PD-L1) treatment. The chain combines TRBV18 with TRBJ1-1; 8 bases are shared with TRBD1. The CDR3 nucleotides are TGTGCCAGCTCACCTGCGGACAGGGCCGAAGCTTTCTTT. Amino acids: CASSPADRAEAFF.